This section outlines one TCR beta chain sequence together with its context. Its antigen is not known. This sample was taken from a study of long-term antiretroviral therapy in people with HIV. Whole-study results and caveats: HIV repertoire CDR3 lengths ranged less widely than those of controls. Pre-ART expanded TRB clones stayed dominant throughout, though often decreasing after ART. Specimens of blood were obtained during about 2003 to 2018, possibly under older ART regimens.

Germline CDR1 reads SNHLY; CDR2 reads FYNNEI. The CDR3 is 14 amino acids. The V gene lost 10 bases and the J gene lost 2 bases, with 17 bases spanning the gap. Sequencing used immunoSEQ v3.0 at survey level. Profiling relied on immunoSEQ multiplex PCR, and the TCRdb table lists in-frame clones only, not all of them. The sample lists 35,000 to 40,000 clones, 82% occurring once. The TCR sequence derives from a man aged 18-30 years with HIV. Sample: unsorted PBMCs, taken 0.3 years after starting antiretroviral therapy. The chain carries TRBV2 and TRBJ1-2; D possibly corresponds to TRBD1 (5 bases). Here the CDR3 reads CANSNDSPNYGYTF. CDR3 nucleotide sequence: TGTGCCAACTCAAATGACAGTCCCAACTATGGCTACACCTTC.